Reported below is one TCR beta chain. This clonotype was found many times. No cognate antigen has been identified for it. Base qualities are missing; no much larger clone stands one base away. The record originates from a study of T cell repertoires in cytomegalovirus infection (dated by TCRdb to about 2019). Turning to the overall study: Donor HLA type was relevant to the analysis, because carriage of CMV infection together with the matching HLA type was indicated by public TCR beta signatures. What the research found in general, with its limitations: In both this cohort and an independent cohort of a few hundred donors, the cumulative frequency of public TCR beta family members distinguished carriers of CMV infection plus the relevant HLA type. The ex vivo response was dominated by HLA-C-restricted CMV-specific TCR beta clonotypes, which also provided the single most frequent clonotype in two of eight donors.

Via the germline V gene (reference sequence), CDR1 is DFQATT and CDR2 SNEGSKA. V has 6 bases trimmed and J has 0 bases trimmed; junction bases matching no gene number 4. The CDR3 holds 13 amino acids from the cysteine to the phenylalanine. The kept DNA is CDR3 alone, 39 bases in frame from the first base. The data were produced on an Illumina HiSeq 1500. Clones were called with MiXCR by TCRdb after fastp trimmed the public reads at Q25, and only in-frame beta chains were retained. Under each unique CDR3 protein, matching rows form one entry showing the most common genes and DNA. The sample profile shows around 250,000 distinct CDR3 sequences; 15% to 20% of them were found once. The ten largest clones add up to around 47% of the sample.

The TCR was taken from a human donor in good health (CMV status not recorded). Some clones in this sample may be carry-over from other donors' samples. The V and J genes are TRBV20-1 and TRBJ1-2, and 7 junctional nucleotides match TRBD1. The sample comprised CD8+ T cells from PBMCs. The CDR3 in this case is CSAQGKPNYGYTF. Here is the DNA: TGCAGTGCACAGGGGAAACCTAACTATGGCTACACCTTC.